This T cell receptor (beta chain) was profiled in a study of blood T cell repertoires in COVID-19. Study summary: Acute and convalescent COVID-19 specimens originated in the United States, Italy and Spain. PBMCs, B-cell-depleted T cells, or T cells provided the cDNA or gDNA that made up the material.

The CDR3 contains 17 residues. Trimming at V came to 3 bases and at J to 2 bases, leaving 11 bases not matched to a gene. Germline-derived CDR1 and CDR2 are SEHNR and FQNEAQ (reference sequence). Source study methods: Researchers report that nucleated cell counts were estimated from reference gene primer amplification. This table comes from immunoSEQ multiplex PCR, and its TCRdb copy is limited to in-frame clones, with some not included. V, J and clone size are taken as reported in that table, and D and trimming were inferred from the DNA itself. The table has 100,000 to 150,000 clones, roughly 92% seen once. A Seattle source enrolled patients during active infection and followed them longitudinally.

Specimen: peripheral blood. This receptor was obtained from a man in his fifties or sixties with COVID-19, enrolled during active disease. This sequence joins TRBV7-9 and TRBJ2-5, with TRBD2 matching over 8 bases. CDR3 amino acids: CASSLGLAGLVQETQYF. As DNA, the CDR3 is TGTGCCAGCAGCTTGGGGCTAGCGGGCCTGGTGCAAGAGACCCAGTACTTC.